This T cell receptor (beta chain) appears in the sequencing data of a study of blood T cell repertoires in COVID-19. The wider study: The origin of the acute and convalescent COVID-19 samples was the United States, Italy and Spain. The analysed material was cDNA or gDNA that came from T cells, B-cell-depleted T cells, or PBMCs.

The CDR3 is made up of 14 amino acids. CDR1 is SGHNT and CDR2 is YENEEA in the germline V gene. V lost 4 bases, J lost 5 bases, and 11 bases lay in between. Per the study methods: How many nucleated cells were present was estimated from reference gene primer amplification. TCRdb keeps only in-frame clones here, not all; method: immunoSEQ multiplex PCR. V and J calls and clone size are as listed in that table; D and trimming were resolved from the DNA. This sample has around 140,000 clones, with 81% found just once. There are a few counts of this clone. This chain connects TRBV11-3 to TRBJ2-2; TRBD1 is a possible D gene (5 bases). The source of this sequence is a human donor in a cohort sampled during active COVID-19. Material: peripheral blood. The CDR3 sequence: CASSSQGKTGELFF. The CDR3 coding sequence is TGTGCCAGCAGCTCCCAGGGTAAAACCGGGGAGCTGTTTTTT.